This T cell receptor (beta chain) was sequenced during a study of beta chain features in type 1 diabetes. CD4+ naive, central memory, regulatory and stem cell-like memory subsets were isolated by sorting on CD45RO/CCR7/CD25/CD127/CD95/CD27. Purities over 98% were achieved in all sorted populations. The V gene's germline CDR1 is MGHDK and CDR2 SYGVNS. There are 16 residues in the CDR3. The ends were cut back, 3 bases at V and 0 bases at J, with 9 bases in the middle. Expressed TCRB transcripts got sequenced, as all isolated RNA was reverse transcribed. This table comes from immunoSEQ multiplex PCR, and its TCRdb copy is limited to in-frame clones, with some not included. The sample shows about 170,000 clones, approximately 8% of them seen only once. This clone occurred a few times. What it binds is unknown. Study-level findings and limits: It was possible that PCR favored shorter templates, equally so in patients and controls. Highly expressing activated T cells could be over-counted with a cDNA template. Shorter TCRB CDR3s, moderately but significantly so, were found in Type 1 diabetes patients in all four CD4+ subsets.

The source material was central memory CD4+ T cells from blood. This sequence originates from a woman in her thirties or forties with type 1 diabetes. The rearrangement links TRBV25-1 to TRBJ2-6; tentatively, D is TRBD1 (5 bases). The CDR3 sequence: CASSDSTASGANVLTF. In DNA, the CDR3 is TGTGCCAGCAGTGATTCGACAGCCTCTGGGGCCAACGTCCTGACTTTC.